These 31 T cell receptor beta chains share one sample of origin, sequenced in a study of T cell responses to AZD1222 COVID-19 vaccine (TCRdb year 2021). The time point label, read with the paper, signifies: baseline before first vaccination. The library was built by means of the immunoSEQ multiplex PCR assay. Sourced from immuneACCESS, this table was stored by TCRdb with only in-frame sequences that have V and J called. A share of the clones is absent; for the studies checked, an unresolved V gene accounts for under half, and the remainder has no known explanation. The sample includes roughly 250,000 clones, with approximately 93% observed a single time. Around 0.6% of the sample belongs to the ten largest clones. The sample in question was peripheral blood, obtained on day 0 of AZD1222 vaccination. All receptors come from an adult in good health.

The rearrangement uses TRBV10-3 and TRBJ2-1; D possibly corresponds to TRBD2 (7 bases). V lost 5 bases and J 5 bases, leaving 13 bases between the germline ends. The CDR3 is 14 amino acids. The germline V gene encodes CDR1 ENHRY and CDR2 SYGVKD. The CDR3 nucleotides are TGTGCCATCAGTAAGGGGGGGGGAGACAATGAGCAGTTCTTC. Translated, it gives CAISKGGGDNEQFF.

V gene TRBV6-1 combines with J gene TRBJ2-1; possible D gene TRBD2, 5 bases. Per the germline V gene, CDR1 is MNHNS and CDR2 is SASEGT. Trimming cost V 3 bases and J 4 bases, with 13 bases left between them. This CDR3 is 15 amino acids long. The CDR3 region has the DNA TGTGCCAGCAGTGAGCTGCTTACTAGGTACAATGAGCAGTTCTTC. Translation: CASSELLTRYNEQFF.

CDR3 DNA: TGTGCCAGCAGGCAGACTAGCGGAGCTTACAATGAGCAGTTCTTC. Translation: CASRQTSGAYNEQFF. The chain joins TRBV11-2 to TRBJ2-1; the match to TRBD2 covers 9 bases. The junction had 7 bases not matched to a gene; V was cut back by 6 bases and J by 4 bases. CDR3 length: 15 residues. Looked up from germline, CDR1 is SGHAT and CDR2 is FQNNGV. Together with reference TRBV11-2 and TRBJ2-1, the CDR3 gives the full variable domain: EAGVAQSPRYKIIEKRQSVAFWCNPISGHATLYWYQQILGQGPKLLIQFQNNGVVDDSQLPKDRFSAERLKGVDSTLKIQPAKLEDSAVYLCASRQTSGAYNEQFFGPGTRLTVL.

The chain carries TRBV6-1 and TRBJ1-2; D is unresolved. V lost 4 bases and J 0 bases, leaving 15 bases between the germline ends. This CDR3 is 16 amino acids long. Germline-derived CDR1 and CDR2 are MNHNS and SASEGT. CDR3 amino acids: CASSVSLKPANYGYTF. DNA of the CDR3: TGTGCCAGCAGTGTGAGTCTGAAGCCCGCTAACTATGGCTACACCTTC.

The rearrangement links TRBV15 to TRBJ1-5; D remains unclear. V was pared by 0 bases and J by 3 bases, with 9 bases between. Germline V gives CDR1 LNHNV, CDR2 YYDKDF (reference sequence). The CDR3 has 15 residues. This CDR3 is CATSRDKGYNQPQHF. CDR3 nucleotides: TGTGCCACCAGCAGAGATAAAGGCTACAATCAGCCCCAGCATTTT.

The rearrangement joins TRBV11-3 to TRBJ2-5, with 8 bases lining up with TRBD2. The germline V gene has CDR1 SGHNT and CDR2 YENEEA. The CDR3 loop spans 13 amino acids. Unmatched junction bases numbered 5, after V lost 6 bases and J lost 5 bases. CDR3 protein: CASRRGAGETQYF. As DNA, the CDR3 is TGTGCCAGCAGGCGGGGGGCCGGGGAGACCCAGTACTTC.

The chain carries TRBV7-8 and TRBJ2-7, with 7 bases fitting TRBD1. V shed 5 bases and J 3 bases; nucleotides not matched to a gene: 13. Germline loops: CDR1 SGHVS, CDR2 FQNEAQ. The CDR3 length is 16 residues. CDR3: CASSQRPGQRFYEQYF. The CDR3, as DNA: TGTGCCAGCAGCCAACGACCGGGACAGAGATTCTACGAGCAGTACTTC.

The V and J genes are TRBV6-4 and TRBJ2-1, with TRBD2 as a possible D gene (5 bases). Germline V gene sequence: CDR1 MRHNA, CDR2 SNTAGT. The CDR3 is made up of 16 amino acids. Deletions cut 0 bases from V and 0 bases from J, with 9 bases between. This chain's CDR3 is CASSDSSRGSYNEQFF. The CDR3 nucleotides read TGTGCCAGCAGTGACTCGAGTCGGGGCTCCTACAATGAGCAGTTCTTC.

The gene calls are TRBV7-9 and TRBJ1-2; TRBD1 agrees at 7 bases. The CDR3 is 13 amino acids. V was pared by 6 bases and J by 4 bases, with 5 bases of the junction left unmatched. In germline, CDR1 is SEHNR, CDR2 FQNEAQ (reference sequence). This chain's CDR3 is CASSTDRAYGYTF. The CDR3 DNA follows: TGTGCCAGCAGTACCGACAGGGCCTATGGCTACACCTTC.

This chain's CDR3 is CASSLYPPGLAEETQYF. CDR3 coding DNA: TGTGCCAGCAGCTTATACCCTCCGGGGCTAGCGGAAGAGACCCAGTACTTC. The rearrangement joins TRBV6-2 or TRBV6-3 to TRBJ2-5; TRBD2 matches 7 bases. J lost 3 bases, V lost 6 bases, and 16 bases had no gene match. Per the germline V gene, CDR1 is MNHEY and CDR2 is SVGEGT. The CDR3 runs to 17 residues.

With regard to this clone: The same CDR3 is also encoded by other DNA sequences in this sample. The V call is TRBV3-1 (or the pseudogene TRBV3-2), the J call TRBJ1-1; D is uncertain. The CDR3 runs to 12 residues. The germline V gene encodes CDR1 LGHDT and CDR2 YNNKEL (reference sequence). Trimming pared 0 bases from V and 5 bases from J, leaving 4 bases between. CDR3 coding DNA: TGTGCCAGCAGCCAAGAGGGTACTGAAGCTTTCTTT. Translating it yields CASSQEGTEAFF.

The rearrangement links TRBV7-2 to TRBJ1-1; 7 bases match TRBD1. Losses at the gene ends were 1 base for V and 5 bases for J; bases not matched to a gene: 4. This CDR3 spans 14 amino acids. Germline V CDR1 and CDR2: SGHTA, FQGNSA. CDR3 amino acids: CASSLVGRGTEAFF. The CDR3 region has the DNA TGTGCCAGCAGCTTAGTTGGCAGGGGGACTGAAGCTTTCTTT. Based on the CDR3 plus reference TRBV7-2 and TRBJ1-1, the full variable domain is GAGVSQSPSNKVTEKGKDVELRCDPISGHTALYWYRQSLGQGLEFLIYFQGNSAPDKSGLPSDRFSAERTGGSVSTLTIQRTQQEDSAVYLCASSLVGRGTEAFFGQGTRLTVV.

The rearrangement links TRBV11-3 to TRBJ1-3; D possibly corresponds to TRBD1 (5 bases). The CDR3 runs to 18 residues. V was trimmed by 4 bases and J by 4 bases, leaving 23 bases between them. The germline V gene encodes CDR1 SGHNT and CDR2 YENEEA. The CDR3 protein is CASSYGNQGYLPGNTIYF. The DNA of the CDR3 is TGTGCCAGCAGCTATGGGAATCAGGGATACCTCCCGGGAAACACCATATATTTT.

CDR3 protein: CASSRLAGVVELFF. The DNA for the CDR3 is TGTGCCAGCAGTCGACTAGCGGGAGTCGTGGAGCTGTTTTTT. The chain joins TRBV3-1 (or the pseudogene TRBV3-2) to TRBJ2-2; the match to TRBD2 covers 12 bases. V lost 6 bases to trimming and J lost 10 bases; unmatched junction nucleotides: 6. The CDR3 totals 14 residues. The germline V gene has CDR1 LGHDT and CDR2 YNNKEL (reference sequence).

This clone is a singleton in its sample. As DNA, the CDR3 is TGTGCCAGCAGCTTAGGTCGGAATAACTATGGCTACACCTTC. Translation: CASSLGRNNYGYTF. This rearrangement joins TRBV7-8 to TRBJ1-2; D not resolved. The CDR3 is 14 amino acids. Germline V gene lookup returns CDR1 SGHVS and CDR2 FQNEAQ. V was pared by 1 base and J by 1 base, with 7 bases between.

The V gene is TRBV19, the J gene TRBJ1-5, with D tentatively TRBD1 (5 bases). V lost 6 bases and J lost 2, with 23 bases in between. Per the germline V gene, CDR1 is LNHDA and CDR2 is SQIVND (reference sequence). CDR3 length: 18 residues. In DNA form, the CDR3 reads TGTGCCAGTAGCCCCACGGGACCCTTTGCCAGGCGCAATCAGCCCCAGCATTTT. It yields the protein CASSPTGPFARRNQPQHF.

The chain couples TRBV6-5 to TRBJ2-5, with 10 bases lining up with TRBD2. Trimming at V came to 2 bases and at J to 5 bases, leaving 8 bases not matched to a gene. This CDR3 is 16 amino acids long. Germline V gene data show CDR1 as MNHEY and CDR2 as SVGAGI. This CDR3 reads CASSYGALAGRETQYF. Written as DNA, the CDR3 is TGTGCCAGCAGTTACGGTGCACTAGCGGGACGGGAGACCCAGTACTTC.

The chain employs TRBV10-3 and TRBJ1-2; maybe TRBD1 (5 bases). Between the trimmed V and J ends, which lost 10 bases and 1 base, there was a span of 10 bases. The CDR3 contains 12 residues. Germline assignment: CDR1 ENHRY and CDR2 SYGVKD. CDR3 coding DNA: TGTGCCACCGGGGCCGATAACTATGGCTACACCTTC. It is translated as CATGADNYGYTF.

V usage is TRBV4-1 and J usage is TRBJ2-6, with D maybe TRBD2 (5 bases). From germline, CDR1 is MGHRA and CDR2 YSYEKL. This CDR3 is built from 16 residues. V was shortened by 1 base and J by 0 bases, with 7 bases between the two germline ends. The CDR3 reads CASSQGRASGANVLTF. The CDR3 bases are TGCGCCAGCAGCCAAGGGCGGGCCTCTGGGGCCAACGTCCTGACTTTC.

This clone was recorded once. The chain joins TRBV9 to TRBJ1-6; D might be TRBD1 (5 bases). V was cut by 3 bases and J by 9 bases, with 16 bases left in between. The CDR3 has 15 amino acids. The germline CDR1 and CDR2 sequences are SGDLS and YYNGEE. CDR3 residues: CASSGSGGSSSPLHF. As DNA, the CDR3 is TGTGCCAGCAGCGGTAGTGGGGGGAGTAGTTCACCCCTCCACTTT.

This chain links TRBV9 with TRBJ2-7; D gene unclear. The CDR3 loop spans 14 amino acids. V was clipped by 0 bases and J by 2 bases, with 9 bases between them. From germline, CDR1 is SGDLS and CDR2 YYNGEE. The CDR3 region is CASSVVGPAYEQYF. Written as DNA, the CDR3 is TGTGCCAGCAGCGTAGTGGGCCCGGCCTACGAGCAGTACTTC.

The chain is built from TRBV15 and TRBJ1-2, with D tentatively TRBD1 (6 bases). The V gene lost 7 bases and the J gene lost 5 bases, with 14 bases spanning the gap. Per the germline V gene, CDR1 is LNHNV and CDR2 is YYDKDF (reference sequence). The CDR3 has 13 amino acids. CDR3 loop: CATTEGVGYGYTF. As DNA, the CDR3 is TGTGCCACCACCGAGGGGGTGGGGTATGGCTACACCTTC.

The chain combines TRBV28 with TRBJ1-2, with a tentative D call TRBD1 (5 bases). Per germline, CDR1 MDHEN and CDR2 SYDVKM. Trimming cost V 3 bases and J 1 base, with 12 bases left between them. CDR3 length equals 15 residues. In nucleotides, the CDR3 is TGTGCCAGCAGTTTGGGAGGGGCTGATAACTATGGCTACACCTTC. Residues: CASSLGGADNYGYTF.

The chain employs TRBV12-2 and TRBJ2-7. TRBV12-2 has pseudogene status. The CDR3 totals 13 residues. CDR3 DNA: TGTGCAAGTCGCACCGAAGGTGTCTACGAGCAGTACTTC. This sequence encodes CASRTEGVYEQYF.

The rearrangement joins TRBV2 to TRBJ1-4, with D unresolved. The V end lost 6 bases, the J end lost 2 bases, and 13 bases lay between the germline ends. The germline V gene encodes CDR1 SNHLY and CDR2 FYNNEI. CDR3 length equals 15 residues. CDR3 nucleotides: TGTGCCAGCAGGGCCACACCGTTGACTAATGAAAAACTGTTTTTT. Protein sequence: CASRATPLTNEKLFF.

The gene calls are TRBV28 and TRBJ2-7; D may correspond to TRBD1 or TRBD2 (5 bases each). Germline CDR1 is MDHEN and CDR2 is SYDVKM. The CDR3 covers 12 residues. Trimming pared 3 bases from V and 6 bases from J, leaving 9 bases between. DNA for the CDR3: TGTGCCAGCAGTTTCCCTGGGGGCGAGCAGTACTTC. The encoded protein is CASSFPGGEQYF. Full variable domain (outside the CDR3, taken from reference TRBV28 and TRBJ2-7): DVKVTQSSRYLVKRTGEKVFLECVQDMDHENMFWYRQDPGLGLRLIYFSYDVKMKEKGDIPEGYSVSREKKERFSLILESASTNQTSMYLCASSFPGGEQYFGPGTRLTVT.

V usage is TRBV29-1 and J usage is TRBJ1-1; 8 bases match TRBD1. V lost 8 bases to trimming and J lost 5 bases; unmatched junction nucleotides: 13. Germline V gene lookup returns CDR1 SQVTM and CDR2 ANQGSEA. The CDR3 runs to 14 residues. DNA of the CDR3: TGCAGCACTAAGAGCAGGGGGCTCAGGACTGAAGCTTTCTTT. Its protein product is CSTKSRGLRTEAFF.

The V gene is TRBV6-2 or TRBV6-3, the J gene TRBJ2-7, with 9 positions matching TRBD2. Losses at the gene ends were 4 bases for V and 2 bases for J; bases not matched to a gene: 9. Germline CDR1 and CDR2: MNHEY and SVGEGT. The CDR3 sequence is 16 residues long. In DNA, the CDR3 is TGTGCCAGCAGTTCCCCGACTAGCGGTTCAACCTACGAGCAGTACTTC. It codes for CASSSPTSGSTYEQYF.

This chain connects TRBV9 to TRBJ2-1; 7 positions agree with TRBD2. Germline V CDR1 and CDR2: SGDLS, YYNGEE. This CDR3 comprises 15 residues. Trimming cost V 2 bases and J 2 bases; bases outside gene matches: 4. The CDR3 nucleotides read TGTGCCAGCAGCGTTCTAGCGGTTCCCTACAATGAGCAGTTCTTC. The encoded protein is CASSVLAVPYNEQFF.

V is TRBV5-4 and J is TRBJ2-2; D remains unclear. Deletions cut 1 base from V and 1 base from J, with 5 bases between. The CDR3 spans 14 residues. Germline V gene sequence: CDR1 SGHNT, CDR2 YYREEE (reference sequence). The CDR3 DNA reads TGTGCCAGCAGCTTGATTGGGAACACCGGGGAGCTGTTTTTT. Translating gives CASSLIGNTGELFF.

The chain couples TRBV3-1 (or the pseudogene TRBV3-2) to TRBJ1-4, with D perhaps matching TRBD1 (6 bases). Per germline, CDR1 LGHDT and CDR2 YNNKEL (reference sequence). The CDR3 sequence is 15 residues long. V was cut by 1 base and J by 10 bases, with 16 bases left in between. CDR3 residues: CASSQGGQVQGKLFF. CDR3 coding DNA: TGTGCCAGCAGCCAAGGGGGGCAGGTTCAAGGAAAACTGTTTTTT.